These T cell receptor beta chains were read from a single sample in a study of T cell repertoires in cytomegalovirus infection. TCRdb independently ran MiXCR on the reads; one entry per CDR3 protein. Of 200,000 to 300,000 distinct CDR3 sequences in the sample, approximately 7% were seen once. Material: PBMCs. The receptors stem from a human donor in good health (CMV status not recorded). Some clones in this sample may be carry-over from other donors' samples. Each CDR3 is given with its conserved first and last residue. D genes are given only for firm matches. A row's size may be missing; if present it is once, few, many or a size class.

DNA: TGTGCCAGCAGCAGTCCTGGCGAAAATCAGCCCCAGCATTTT; CDR3: CASSSPGENQPQHF; J: TRBJ1-5; V: TRBV6-5; size: few; D: -
DNA: TGTGCCATCAGTCTTGACACTCTAAACGGGCAGTTCTTC; CDR3: CAISLDTLNGQFF; J: TRBJ2-1; V: TRBV10-3; size: many; D: -
DNA: TGTGCCAGCAGTTCTCGCGGACAGGGTTTCGGTTCACCCCTCCACTTT; CDR3: CASSSRGQGFGSPLHF; J: TRBJ1-6; V: TRBV27; size: many; D: TRBD1
DNA: TGTGCCAGCAGCCCTCCGGGACAGGGGCCCCGAGGAACTGAAGCTTTCTTT; CDR3: CASSPPGQGPRGTEAFF; J: TRBJ1-1; V: TRBV7-9; size: few; D: TRBD1
DNA: TGCGCCAGCAGCCCAACCTCTGGTAACGGGGCCAACGTCCTGACTTTC; CDR3: CASSPTSGNGANVLTF; J: TRBJ2-6; V: TRBV4-3; size: many; D: -
DNA: TGTGCCAGCAGGGACAGGGGCTACACAGATACGCAGTATTTT; CDR3: CASRDRGYTDTQYF; J: TRBJ2-3; V: TRBV6-2/TRBV6-3; size: -; D: TRBD1
DNA: TGTGCCAGCCAGCGGGGGGGCACAGATACGCAGTATTTT; CDR3: CASQRGGTDTQYF; J: TRBJ2-3; V: TRBV28; size: many; D: TRBD2
DNA: TGCGCCAGCAGCCAAGAGAGGGACTACTACAATGAGCAGTTCTTC; CDR3: CASSQERDYYNEQFF; J: TRBJ2-1; V: TRBV4-3; size: once; D: TRBD2
DNA: TGTGCCAGCTTAGACCATCGCGATGGCTACACCTTC; CDR3: CASLDHRDGYTF; J: TRBJ1-2; V: TRBV5-5; size: many; D: -
DNA: TGTGCCTGTACGACAGGGGAAGGGGGTGGAAATCAGCCCCAGCATTTT; CDR3: CACTTGEGGGNQPQHF; J: TRBJ1-5; V: TRBV30; size: few; D: TRBD1
DNA: TGTGCCAGCAGCTTCCTCCAGGGCTACACTGAAGCTTTCTTT; CDR3: CASSFLQGYTEAFF; J: TRBJ1-1; V: TRBV7-2; size: many; D: -
DNA: TGCAGCGTTGAAGAACCAGGACTAGCGGGGGTAGAGACCCAGTACTTC; CDR3: CSVEEPGLAGVETQYF; J: TRBJ2-5; V: TRBV29-1; size: many; D: TRBD2
DNA: TGTGCGGTTGACGGGCAAAACATTCAGTACTTC; CDR3: CAVDGQNIQYF; J: TRBJ2-4; V: TRBV6-1; size: many; D: -
DNA: TGTGCCAGCAGCTTCGGTCGGACTAGTTGGGCCAAAAACATTCAGTACTTC; CDR3: CASSFGRTSWAKNIQYF; J: TRBJ2-4; V: TRBV5-6; size: many; D: TRBD2
DNA: TGTGCCAGCAGCTTGACTAGCGGTACGCAGTATTTT; CDR3: CASSLTSGTQYF; J: TRBJ2-3; V: TRBV7-3; size: many; D: TRBD2
DNA: TGTGCCAGCAGCGCAGGGTTAGCTGAAGCTTTCTTT; CDR3: CASSAGLAEAFF; J: TRBJ1-1; V: TRBV6-5; size: -; D: -
DNA: TGCGCCAGCAGCCTCAGGGAAAGTGGGGCCAACGTCCTGACTTTC; CDR3: CASSLRESGANVLTF; J: TRBJ2-6; V: TRBV5-1; size: many; D: -
DNA: TGTGCCAGCAGTTTAAGAAGGGTAGTCAATTCACCCCTCCACTTT; CDR3: CASSLRRVVNSPLHF; J: TRBJ1-6; V: TRBV28; size: many; D: -
DNA: TGTGCCAGCAGCGTAGCTGCGGAGGGGAGCACAGATACGCAGTATTTT; CDR3: CASSVAAEGSTDTQYF; J: TRBJ2-3; V: TRBV9; size: few; D: -
DNA: TGTGCCAGCAGCCGGGACGGCAGCTCCTACAATGAGCAGTTCTTC; CDR3: CASSRDGSSYNEQFF; J: TRBJ2-1; V: TRBV6-2/TRBV6-3; size: many; D: -
DNA: TGTGCCAGCAGAAGCAACCAGGGGAAGCAGTACTTC; CDR3: CASRSNQGKQYF; J: TRBJ2-7; V: TRBV28; size: few; D: -
DNA: TGTGCCAGTACCCAAGGGGGGAGCTCTGGGGCCAACGTCCTGACTTTC; CDR3: CASTQGGSSGANVLTF; J: TRBJ2-6; V: TRBV19; size: many; D: -
DNA: TGTGCCAGCAGCCGTCCGGCCCGGGCTGCGAACACCGGGGAGCTGTTTTTT; CDR3: CASSRPARAANTGELFF; J: TRBJ2-2; V: TRBV6-2/TRBV6-3; size: many; D: -
DNA: TGTGCCATAGACAGGGGCCCTAACACCGGGGAGCTGTTTTTT; CDR3: CAIDRGPNTGELFF; J: TRBJ2-2; V: TRBV15; size: many; D: TRBD1
DNA: TGTGCCAGCAGTTTAGGGCGACAGGGGGCGAGAACTGAAGCTTTCTTT; CDR3: CASSLGRQGARTEAFF; J: TRBJ1-1; V: TRBV27; size: -; D: TRBD1
DNA: TGCAGTGCTAGGGGACAGGGATACAATGAGCAGTTCTTC; CDR3: CSARGQGYNEQFF; J: TRBJ2-1; V: TRBV20-1; size: many; D: TRBD1
DNA: TGCAGCGTTGAATTAGCGGGGTTTAGCGAGCAGTACTTC; CDR3: CSVELAGFSEQYF; J: TRBJ2-7; V: TRBV29-1; size: few; D: TRBD2
DNA: TGCAGTGCTAGGAGGGGGTCCGCAGATACGCAGTATTTT; CDR3: CSARRGSADTQYF; J: TRBJ2-3; V: TRBV20-1; size: many; D: -
DNA: TGTGCCAGCACCAGGACAGGTGTAGGGGAAAAACTGTTTTTT; CDR3: CASTRTGVGEKLFF; J: TRBJ1-4; V: TRBV7-2; size: many; D: TRBD1
DNA: TGTGCCAGCAGCCGTTCCGGGACAGGGGATGAAGCTTTCTTT; CDR3: CASSRSGTGDEAFF; J: TRBJ1-1; V: TRBV7-2; size: many; D: TRBD1
DNA: TGTGCCAGCCATGAGCCGGGACAAAACACTGAAGCTTTCTTT; CDR3: CASHEPGQNTEAFF; J: TRBJ1-1; V: TRBV6-2/TRBV6-3; size: many; D: -
DNA: TGCAGTGCCAGGGGAGGCACCTACAATGAGCAGTTCTTC; CDR3: CSARGGTYNEQFF; J: TRBJ2-1; V: TRBV20-1; size: -; D: -
DNA: TGTGCCAGCAGCCAAACAGTGAACACTGAAGCTTTCTTT; CDR3: CASSQTVNTEAFF; J: TRBJ1-1; V: TRBV7-3; size: many; D: -
DNA: TGTGCCAGCAGTTACTCGGCAGGGACTGGAAACACCATATATTTT; CDR3: CASSYSAGTGNTIYF; J: TRBJ1-3; V: TRBV6-6; size: many; D: -
DNA: TGTGCCAGCAGCCTGGGACTAGCGGGGGGGGTAGAGCAGTTCTTC; CDR3: CASSLGLAGGVEQFF; J: TRBJ2-1; V: TRBV28; size: many; D: TRBD2
DNA: TGTGCCAGCCGACAGGGGGGAGGAAGAGAGACCCAGTACTTC; CDR3: CASRQGGGRETQYF; J: TRBJ2-5; V: TRBV13; size: few; D: TRBD1
DNA: TGTGCCTGGAGTGTAGCCTCAAATCAGCCCCAGCATTTT; CDR3: CAWSVASNQPQHF; J: TRBJ1-5; V: TRBV30; size: many; D: -
DNA: TGTGCCAGTAGTAAACCGACTGGTTCAAGCTCCTACAATGAGCAGTTCTTC; CDR3: CASSKPTGSSSYNEQFF; J: TRBJ2-1; V: TRBV19; size: many; D: -
DNA: TGTGCCAGCAGCTTTCACTTCGGGACGGCTGAAGCTTTCTTT; CDR3: CASSFHFGTAEAFF; J: TRBJ1-1; V: TRBV7-2; size: many; D: -
DNA: TGTGCCAGTATGACCGATTATAGCAATCAGCCCCAGCATTTT; CDR3: CASMTDYSNQPQHF; J: TRBJ1-5; V: TRBV2; size: many; D: -
DNA: TGTGCCAGCAGCTCCGTAAATCGGGACCGAGATATTGAGCAGTTCTTC; CDR3: CASSSVNRDRDIEQFF; J: TRBJ2-1; V: TRBV7-3; size: many; D: -
DNA: TGTGCCAGCAGCTTAGGGGACAGGGTTATGAACACTGAAGCTTTCTTT; CDR3: CASSLGDRVMNTEAFF; J: TRBJ1-1; V: TRBV7-6; size: many; D: TRBD1
DNA: TGCAGCGCTGGTCTAGGGGTCGATGAGCAGTTCTTC; CDR3: CSAGLGVDEQFF; J: TRBJ2-1; V: TRBV29-1; size: many; D: -
DNA: TGTGCCAGCAGTTTACGACAGTATCAGCCCCAGCATTTT; CDR3: CASSLRQYQPQHF; J: TRBJ1-5; V: TRBV12-3/TRBV12-4; size: many; D: -
DNA: TGCAGTGCCGCCGTTCCGACCGGTTCTAGCACAGATACGCAGTATTTT; CDR3: CSAAVPTGSSTDTQYF; J: TRBJ2-3; V: TRBV20-1; size: many; D: -
DNA: TGCAGTGCTAGAGATTCGGGAAGGAATGGCTACACCTTC; CDR3: CSARDSGRNGYTF; J: TRBJ1-2; V: TRBV20-1; size: -; D: -
DNA: TGTGCCAGCACCTTTGGGGCCCGTTTTGGCGAGCAGTACTTC; CDR3: CASTFGARFGEQYF; J: TRBJ2-7; V: TRBV2; size: many; D: -
DNA: TGCAGTGCTAGTACTGGACAGGGTGGGACTGAAGCTTTCTTT; CDR3: CSASTGQGGTEAFF; J: TRBJ1-1; V: TRBV20-1; size: many; D: TRBD1